This T cell receptor beta chain originates from a study of cytomegalovirus exposure and HLA in healthy donors. Healthy bone marrow donors made up the donors. 60 Vbeta and 13 Jbeta primers were used in PCR. Authors' methods: In a later analysis, approximately 80 million unique TCR beta chains included roughly 11 million shared by two or more donors. TCRdb keeps only in-frame clones here, not all; method: immunoSEQ multiplex PCR. V and J calls plus clone size are reproduced from that table; the DNA served to infer D and trimming. This sample carries 200,000 to 250,000 clones, more than 60% of them seen once, and the ten largest clones take 1.5% to 2%. Study-level results: Specificity of three CMV-associated chains for CMV antigens was verified in vitro.

The CDR3 consists of 11 residues. Germline V lookup: CDR1 MGHRA, CDR2 YSYEKL. The ends were cut back, 5 bases at V and 9 bases at J, with 8 bases in the middle. In the case of this clone: What it binds is not known.

The sample taken for sequencing was PBMCs. This chain links TRBV4-1 with TRBJ2-1; no clear D. This receptor was obtained from a woman aged 25-40 years in good health and CMV-seronegative. CDR3 loop: CASSVAGEQFF. The CDR3 DNA reads TGCGCCAGCAGCGTAGCTGGTGAGCAGTTCTTC.